The next 2 T cell receptor beta chains were all read from a single sample in a study of blood T cell repertoires in COVID-19. Profiling relied on immunoSEQ multiplex PCR, and the TCRdb table lists in-frame clones only, not all of them. The repertoire includes 150,000 to 200,000 clones, around 83% of them detected once, and around 7.5% sits in the top ten. Sequences were obtained from peripheral blood. Source of these receptors: a woman in her fifties or sixties with acute or convalescent COVID-19.

The chain is built from TRBV5-1 and TRBJ1-6; no reliable D call. This CDR3 is built from 14 residues. Germline CDR1 SGHRS, CDR2 YFSETQ. Trimming removed 0 bases from V and 7 bases from J, with 8 bases in between. The CDR3 region has the DNA TGCGCCAGCAGCTTGGGAGATAAGAATTCACCCCTCCACTTT. The encoded protein is CASSLGDKNSPLHF.

This clone was observed a handful of times. This rearrangement joins TRBV19 to TRBJ1-2; a weak D match, TRBD1 (5 bases). Germline CDR1 and CDR2: LNHDA and SQIVND (reference sequence). The ends were cut back, 5 bases at V and 5 bases at J, with 12 bases in the middle. The CDR3 sequence is 13 residues long. CDR3 sequence reads: CASSFLGGYGYTF. The DNA for the CDR3 is TGTGCCAGTAGTTTCCTCGGGGGGTATGGCTACACCTTC. The variable domain in full, with the rest retrieved from reference TRBV19 and TRBJ1-2, is DGGITQSPKYLFRKEGQNVTLSCEQNLNHDAMYWYRQDPGQGLRLIYYSQIVNDFQKGDIAEGYSVSREKKESFPLTVTSAQKNPTAFYLCASSFLGGYGYTFGSGTRLTVV.